The 25 T cell receptor beta chains reported below all come from one sample, sequenced in a study of shared clonotypes between healthy human individuals. Profiling relied on immunoSEQ multiplex PCR, and the TCRdb table lists in-frame clones only, not all of them. In the table there are nearly 2 million clones, just under 95% of which are singletons. Terminally differentiated effector memory CD45RA+ cells were left out of the naive CD8 fraction, which was CD45RO-negative and positively selected for CCR7. Sequencing used naive CD8+ T cells sorted from blood. These receptors came from a man younger than 35 in good health.

This chain links TRBV11-3 with TRBJ2-3, with a tentative D call TRBD2 (6 bases). The germline V and J ends were trimmed by 5 bases and 3 bases, with 18 bases remaining between them. The germline V gene has CDR1 SGHNT and CDR2 YENEEA. The CDR3 consists of 16 residues. The CDR3 spells CASSARSGVGTDTQYF. DNA of the CDR3: TGTGCCAGCAGCGCCCGGTCGGGGGTCGGGACAGATACGCAGTATTTT.

The chain carries TRBV2 and TRBJ2-7, with D perhaps TRBD1 (6 bases). The CDR3 length is 15 residues. V shed 3 bases and J shed 2 bases, with 14 bases lying between them. CDR1 is SNHLY and CDR2 is FYNNEI in the germline V gene. DNA for the CDR3: TGTGCCAGCAGTGACGTGGGGGCTACTACCTACGAGCAGTACTTC. Translated, it gives CASSDVGATTYEQYF.

This rearrangement joins TRBV12-5 to TRBJ2-2; TRBD1 matches at 7 bases. CDR3 length equals 15 residues. The V and J ends lost 7 bases and 6 bases, in that order; junction bases with no gene match: 11. Per germline, CDR1 LGHNT and CDR2 FRNRAP. The CDR3 bases are TGTGCTAGTGCCCCCGACAGGGTAGGGGCCGGGGAGCTGTTTTTT. Translated, it gives CASAPDRVGAGELFF.

The V call is TRBV5-1, the J call TRBJ1-6; a possible D gene is TRBD1 (6 bases). In germline, CDR1 is SGHRS, CDR2 YFSETQ. This CDR3 is built from 15 residues. Trimming pared 0 bases from V and 6 bases from J, leaving 10 bases between. The CDR3 DNA sequence: TGCGCCAGCAGCTTGGAGGGGGGAGGTAATTCACCCCTCCACTTT. Amino acids: CASSLEGGGNSPLHF.

The J gene is TRBJ2-5, the V gene TRBV30; D may be TRBD1 or TRBD2 (5 bases each). Germline V gene data show CDR1 as GTSNPN and CDR2 as SVGIG (reference sequence). V was shortened by 5 bases and J by 9 bases, with 7 bases between the two germline ends. The CDR3 spans 9 residues. As DNA, the CDR3 is TGTGCCTGGGGGGACCCCCAGTACTTC. Encoded protein: CAWGDPQYF.

This chain joins TRBV6-1 and TRBJ2-3; D might be TRBD2 (6 bases). V was trimmed by 6 bases and J by 0 bases, leaving 7 bases between them. The CDR3 runs 13 residues. Looked up from germline, CDR1 is MNHNS and CDR2 is SASEGT. The CDR3 sequence: CASRRDSTDTQYF. CDR3 bases: TGTGCCAGCAGGCGGGATAGCACAGATACGCAGTATTTT.

The V call is TRBV9, the J call TRBJ1-1; perhaps TRBD1 as D (6 bases). Germline CDR1 SGDLS, CDR2 YYNGEE. Trimming removed 0 bases from V and 2 bases from J, with 8 bases in between. This CDR3 region has 14 residues. The CDR3 sequence: CASSVGGHNTEAFF. The CDR3 nucleotides are TGTGCCAGCAGCGTAGGGGGACACAACACTGAAGCTTTCTTT.

This clone was recorded only once. J is TRBJ2-1 and V is TRBV19, with D possibly being TRBD2 (6 bases). Trimming left V 5 bases short and J 5 bases short, with 22 bases between. The CDR3 sequence is 17 residues long. The germline V gene has CDR1 LNHDA and CDR2 SQIVND (reference sequence). The CDR3 DNA follows: TGTGCCAGTAGTTTTTACTACGGGGCGGGGCCCCACAATGAGCAGTTCTTC. Residues: CASSFYYGAGPHNEQFF.

The chain has TRBV15 and TRBJ2-3, with D hard to call. The CDR3 has 12 amino acids. CDR1 LNHNV and CDR2 YYDKDF come from the germline V gene (reference sequence). Trimming took off 7 bases at V and 0 bases at J, with 5 bases between the two ends. The CDR3 coding sequence is TGTGCCACCACTTCTAGCACAGATACGCAGTATTTT. Translating gives CATTSSTDTQYF. Full variable domain (rest looked up from reference TRBV15 and TRBJ2-3): DAMVIQNPRYQVTQFGKPVTLSCSQTLNHNVMYWYQQKSSQAPKLLFHYYDKDFNNEADTPDNFQSRRPNTSFCFLDIRSPGLGDTAMYLCATTSSTDTQYFGPGTRLTVL.

This clone has just one count. This specimen includes other DNA sequences encoding the same CDR3. The chain joins TRBV6-5 to TRBJ2-7, with D unclear. The CDR3 covers 16 residues. V was clipped by 0 bases and J by 1 base, with 13 bases between them. Germline V gene data show CDR1 as MNHEY and CDR2 as SVGAGI. CDR3 protein: CASSYSAGTTSYEQYF. For the CDR3, the DNA is TGTGCCAGCAGTTACTCAGCAGGAACAACTTCCTACGAGCAGTACTTC.

This chain links TRBV11-2 with TRBJ1-4, with TRBD1 matching 7 bases. V trimming: 5 bases; J trimming: 7 bases; junction bases outside the gene matches: 10. The CDR3 runs to 15 residues. Germline CDR1 is SGHAT and CDR2 is FQNNGV. Here the CDR3 reads CASSEGTVSGEKLFF. Here the CDR3 DNA reads TGTGCCAGCAGCGAAGGGACAGTCTCTGGTGAAAAACTGTTTTTT.

The CDR3 region has the DNA TGTGCCAGCAGTCCCTGGGGCCATCCCTACGAGCAGTACTTC. As protein: CASSPWGHPYEQYF. V usage is TRBV11-2 and J usage is TRBJ2-7, with a possible D match to TRBD1 (5 bases). This CDR3 is built from 14 residues. V lost 6 bases and J lost 2, with 14 bases in between. From germline, CDR1 is SGHAT and CDR2 FQNNGV.

J is TRBJ2-7 and V is TRBV6-1; no definite D call. The CDR3 is made up of 13 amino acids. Germline assignment: CDR1 MNHNS and CDR2 SASEGT. V dropped 2 bases and J dropped 0 bases, with 5 bases sitting between them. The CDR3 sequence: CASSESLSYEQYF. The CDR3 DNA follows: TGTGCCAGCAGTGAAAGTCTCTCCTACGAGCAGTACTTC.

The chain links TRBV10-3 to TRBJ1-1, with 10 bases lining up with TRBD1. The ends lost 2 bases at V and 3 bases at J; junction bases unmatched: 6. The CDR3 is made up of 16 amino acids. The germline V gene encodes CDR1 ENHRY and CDR2 SYGVKD. The CDR3 region is CAISEPGQGRDTEAFF. The CDR3 nucleotides are TGTGCCATCAGTGAGCCGGGACAGGGGAGGGACACTGAAGCTTTCTTT.

The chain recombines TRBV9 with TRBJ1-5; maybe TRBD1 (5 bases). Germline V CDR1 and CDR2: SGDLS, YYNGEE. This CDR3 spans 14 amino acids. V lost 0 bases, J lost 6 bases, and 10 bases lay in between. CDR3 nucleotides: TGTGCCAGCAGCGTAGGGGGGATAGGTCAGCCCCAGCATTTT. This translates into CASSVGGIGQPQHF.

This clone was seen just once. Other DNA sequences in this sample translate to the same CDR3. The J gene is TRBJ1-1, the V gene TRBV9; the D gene is possibly TRBD1 (5 bases). Germline CDR1 and CDR2: SGDLS and YYNGEE. Trimming left V 0 bases short and J 4 bases short, with 7 bases between. There are 13 residues in the CDR3. The CDR3, as DNA: TGTGCCAGCAGCGTAGGACAGTCCACTGAAGCTTTCTTT. It yields the protein CASSVGQSTEAFF.

V gene TRBV5-4 combines with J gene TRBJ2-1; D gene unclear. Trimming took 2 bases from V and 1 from J, leaving 7 bases between them. Germline CDR1 is SGHNT and CDR2 is YYREEE (reference sequence). The CDR3 is made up of 14 amino acids. The CDR3 nucleotides are TGTGCCAGCAGCTTTGTGGGGTCCTACAATGAGCAGTTCTTC. Amino acids: CASSFVGSYNEQFF.

The chain has TRBV10-3 and TRBJ2-5; 11 positions agree with TRBD2. Germline CDR1 reads ENHRY; CDR2 reads SYGVKD. V was clipped by 6 bases and J by 4 bases; unmatched bases: 4. CDR3 size: 14 residues. CDR3 in amino acids: CAISQLAGVETQYF. The DNA of the CDR3 is TGTGCCATCAGCCAACTAGCGGGAGTAGAGACCCAGTACTTC.

The chain joins TRBV27 to TRBJ2-7, with D uncertain. V lost 4 bases and J lost 4, with 11 bases in between. CDR3 size: 13 residues. Germline CDR1 and CDR2: MNHEY and SMNVEV (reference sequence). CDR3 coding DNA: TGTGCCAGCAGTTCTGGTTCAAGGTACGAGCAGTACTTC. Its protein product is CASSSGSRYEQYF.

The chain combines TRBV10-1 with TRBJ2-3, with TRBD2 identical over 7 bases. With 6 bases clipped from V and 2 bases from J, the junction kept 2 bases outside the gene matches. The CDR3 is 13 amino acids. Looked up from germline, CDR1 is WNHNN and CDR2 is SYGVQD (reference sequence). CDR3 protein: CASSGTITDTQYF. The CDR3 DNA reads TGCGCCAGCAGCGGGACTATCACAGATACGCAGTATTTT.

This chain connects TRBV27 to TRBJ2-2; TRBD2 matches at 10 bases. The CDR3 is 22 amino acids. V shed 0 bases, J shed 7 bases, and the junction held 23 bases outside the gene matches. From germline, CDR1 is MNHEY and CDR2 SMNVEV (reference sequence). The DNA of the CDR3 is TGTGCCAGCAGTTTATCGAGTTGGGCAGTCCTAGCGGGAGTGGGGAGCATCGGGGAGCTGTTTTTT. Translation: CASSLSSWAVLAGVGSIGELFF.

V is TRBV5-1 and J is TRBJ2-5; 9 bases map to TRBD1. The CDR3 loop spans 14 amino acids. V shed 5 bases, J shed 4 bases, and the junction held 6 bases outside the gene matches. Per germline, CDR1 SGHRS and CDR2 YFSETQ. CDR3: CASRTMGQGETQYF. The CDR3 DNA follows: TGCGCCAGCAGAACAATGGGACAGGGAGAGACCCAGTACTTC. The full variable domain, its missing parts supplied by reference TRBV5-1 and TRBJ2-5, is KAGVTQTPRYLIKTRGQQVTLSCSPISGHRSVSWYQQTPGQGLQFLFEYFSETQRNKGNFPGRFSGRQFSNSRSEMNVSTLELGDSALYLCASRTMGQGETQYFGPGTRLLVL.

This chain connects TRBV28 to TRBJ1-1, with D unresolved. The germline V gene encodes CDR1 MDHEN and CDR2 SYDVKM. Between the trimmed V and J ends, which lost 3 bases and 0 bases, there was a span of 14 bases. CDR3 length equals 16 residues. The CDR3 DNA sequence: TGTGCCAGCAGTTTTGCCCTCGGCGTTATGAACACTGAAGCTTTCTTT. Amino acids: CASSFALGVMNTEAFF.

V usage is TRBV28 and J usage is TRBJ1-1; 9 nucleotides align to TRBD1. The CDR3 consists of 14 residues. The V gene end was trimmed by 6 bases and the J gene end by 5 bases; junction bases not matched to a gene: 7. The germline V gene has CDR1 MDHEN and CDR2 SYDVKM. The CDR3 is CASSDGQGFTEAFF. The CDR3 bases are TGTGCCAGCAGCGACGGACAGGGGTTTACTGAAGCTTTCTTT. The whole variable domain, remainder taken from reference TRBV28 and TRBJ1-1, is DVKVTQSSRYLVKRTGEKVFLECVQDMDHENMFWYRQDPGLGLRLIYFSYDVKMKEKGDIPEGYSVSREKKERFSLILESASTNQTSMYLCASSDGQGFTEAFFGQGTRLTVV.

This clone was picked up a small number of times. CDR3 nucleotides: TGTGCCAGTAGTATGGAGGGAGTCACTGAAGCTTTCTTT. This encodes CASSMEGVTEAFF. The V gene is TRBV19, the J gene TRBJ1-1; unclear D gene. The V gene's germline CDR1 is LNHDA and CDR2 SQIVND (reference sequence). The V and J ends lost 3 bases and 4 bases respectively, with 9 bases between them. This CDR3 contains 13 residues.